The text below deals with one T cell receptor (beta chain). Antigen specificity is unknown. This record belongs to a study of cytotoxic CD8 clonotypes in ibrutinib-treated CLL. Study in general: Samples showed on average around 250,000 productive templates and 94,082 productive rearrangements.

The repertoire was sequenced with immunoSEQ multiplex PCR; TCRdb's copy has only in-frame clones and lacks some. The sample consists of some 30,000 clones, about 78% of them appearing once. Findings and caveats of the study: Higher circulating CD8+ T-cell counts strongly accompanied higher baseline clonality, above age-matched healthy donors.

This TCR came from a human donor with chronic lymphocytic leukemia. The source was PBMCs, collected after 36 months of ibrutinib treatment.

The CDR3, as DNA: TGTGCCAGTAAAGGACAGCTCAATCAGCCCCAGCATTTT. This codes for CASKGQLNQPQHF. V usage is TRBV6-5 and J usage is TRBJ1-5; D might be TRBD1 (6 bases). Trimming took off 9 bases at V and 3 bases at J, with 12 bases between the two ends. Germline V gene sequence: CDR1 MNHEY, CDR2 SVGAGI. The CDR3 is 13 amino acids.